The entry below describes one T cell receptor (beta chain). Its antigen is unknown. With a much larger clone just one base away, this may be a read error. This sample is drawn from a study of identical twins' blood T cells. Findings and limits, study-wide: Shared CDR3 clonotype counts between two donors mainly tracked the product of their cloneset sizes, twins included.

MiXCR, run by TCRdb on the 5' RACE reads, gives a single entry per CDR3 protein. Among around 380,000 distinct CDR3 sequences listed, over 25% were seen once. V was pared by 8 bases and J by 5 bases, with 13 bases between. The CDR3 extends over 12 amino acids. In germline, CDR1 is SQVTM, CDR2 ANQGSEA. This TCR came from a woman aged 18 to 55 in good health. This sequence joins TRBV29-1 and TRBJ2-1; TRBD1 is a possible D gene (5 bases). The specimen was PBMCs. The CDR3 region has the DNA TGCAGCACTCCGACAGTTAACAATGAGCAGTTCTTC. It encodes CSTPTVNNEQFF.